This T cell receptor beta chain came from a study of T cell responses to AZD1222 COVID-19 vaccine. Overall study results and limits: The sample set comprised mostly white British donors with more females, and clonal diversity was possibly underestimated.

About this clone: Its antigen is not identified.

V was clipped by 2 bases and J by 1 base, with 2 bases between them. Germline V gene lookup returns CDR1 MDHEN and CDR2 SYDVKM. The CDR3 loop spans 12 amino acids. Sequenced by immunoSEQ multiplex PCR; TCRdb stores in-frame clones only, minus some. This table holds under 70,000 clones, 84% found once. The J gene is TRBJ1-1, the V gene TRBV28; D is unclear. This TCR came from an adult in good health. Material: peripheral blood, obtained on day 0 of AZD1222 vaccination. The DNA of the CDR3 is TGTGCCAGCAGTTTAACGAACACTGAAGCTTTCTTT. Translating gives CASSLTNTEAFF. Drawing the rest from reference TRBV28 and TRBJ1-1, the complete variable domain is DVKVTQSSRYLVKRTGEKVFLECVQDMDHENMFWYRQDPGLGLRLIYFSYDVKMKEKGDIPEGYSVSREKKERFSLILESASTNQTSMYLCASSLTNTEAFFGQGTRLTVV.